This entry describes one T cell receptor beta chain. The CDR3 spans 16 residues. This record belongs to a study of blood T cells in healthy people across ages. A sample-barcoded 5' primer and a J-beta primer mix were used in a second PCR of about 7 to 12 cycles. TCRdb recomputed calls from the 5' RACE reads with MiXCR, one row per CDR3 protein. The data show 500,000 to 550,000 distinct CDR3 sequences, nearly 25% seen once. The same sample was also studied in work on T cells of mothers and their children.

The receptor comes from a boy younger than 18 in good health. J is TRBJ2-2 and V is TRBV21-1; the D call of TRBD1 is as the table states it, not checked on the DNA. TRBV21-1 is an annotated pseudogene. Sequencing was carried out using blood. The CDR3 DNA sequence: TGTGCCAGCAGCAAAGCTGGACACCCCGGGACCGGGGAGCTGTTTTTT. Protein: CASSKAGHPGTGELFF.